This TCR beta chain comes out of a study of T-cell reconstitution after alpha-beta-depleted transplantation in children. The CDR3 has 17 amino acids. V gave up 2 bases and J gave up 8 bases, with 24 bases separating them. The germline V gene encodes CDR1 KGHSH and CDR2 LQKENI. Unique molecular identifiers were incorporated into the prepared TCRbeta library. MiXCR, applied by TCRdb to the PCR reads, yields one record per CDR3 protein. The data contain around 400,000 distinct CDR3 sequences, approximately 10% of them seen just once; the ten biggest clones take up approximately 5%. V is TRBV18 and J is TRBJ1-1; perhaps TRBD1 as D (5 bases). The specimen was PBMCs from the stem cell graft donor, collected from the stem cell graft. The TCR comes from a human donor who donated a stem cell graft to a child with acute myeloid leukemia. The CDR3: CASSPTVPGGGRAEAFF. The CDR3 DNA is TGTGCCAGCTCACCAACGGTACCCGGGGGAGGACGGGCCGAAGCTTTCTTT.